Each of the 24 T cell receptor beta chains below was sequenced from the same sample in a study of CD8 T cells in ankylosing spondylitis. TCRdb reanalysed the 5' RACE reads using MiXCR and keeps one entry per CDR3 protein. The sample has roughly 180,000 distinct CDR3 sequences, 9.5% to 15% seen once. The sequencing sample was made of blood, either unsorted or a sorted T cell fraction (not recorded which). The source is a male donor with ankylosing spondylitis or in good health (not recorded which).

This clonotype was observed a handful of times. This sequence joins TRBV9 and TRBJ2-1; D might be TRBD2 (5 bases). The CDR3 length is 15 residues. Germline values: CDR1 SGDLS, CDR2 YYNGEE. V shed 0 bases and J shed 4 bases, with 11 bases lying between them. Here the CDR3 DNA reads TGTGCCAGCAGCGTAGAGGTAGCGTCTTACAATGAGCAGTTCTTC. Amino acid sequence: CASSVEVASYNEQFF.

The chain links TRBV6-1 to TRBJ2-7, with D perhaps matching TRBD2 (5 bases). Germline loops: CDR1 MNHNS, CDR2 SASEGT. The CDR3 is made up of 15 amino acids. V lost 7 bases to trimming and J lost 2 bases, with 18 bases between them. The CDR3 nucleotides read TGTGCCAGCACCTTAGGACCAGCGGCGGCCTACGAGCAGTACTTC. It codes for CASTLGPAAAYEQYF.

This clonotype came up many times. V and J are TRBV6-4 and TRBJ2-2; no clear D. Germline assignment: CDR1 MRHNA and CDR2 SNTAGT. The V and J ends lost 3 bases and 1 base respectively, with 3 bases between them. The CDR3 runs to 13 residues. CDR3 loop: CASSEGNTGELFF. The CDR3 DNA follows: TGTGCCAGCAGTGAAGGGAACACCGGGGAGCTGTTTTTT.

J is TRBJ2-2 and V is TRBV6-1; D tentatively fits TRBD1 or TRBD2 (5 bases each). V lost 6 bases and J 7 bases, leaving 12 bases between the germline ends. This CDR3 has 13 amino acids. Germline V gene data show CDR1 as MNHNS and CDR2 as SASEGT. CDR3 in DNA: TGTGCCAGCAGGGTCGGGGCTGGCGGGGAGCTGTTTTTT. It codes for CASRVGAGGELFF.

The chain combines TRBV5-1 with TRBJ2-1; D remains ambiguous. CDR1 SGHRS and CDR2 YFSETQ come from the germline V gene. Deletions cut 0 bases from V and 3 bases from J, with 10 bases between. CDR3 length: 15 amino acids. In nucleotides, the CDR3 is TGCGCCAGCAGCTTGGCGGGTGGAGACTACAATGAGCAGTTCTTC. Its protein is CASSLAGGDYNEQFF.

The V and J genes are TRBV7-4 and TRBJ2-6, with D perhaps TRBD2 (5 bases). Trimming took 9 bases from V and 5 from J, leaving 11 bases between them. CDR1 is SGHVT, CDR2 SQSDAQ, per germline. The length of the CDR3 is 13 residues. CDR3 sequence: CARVSGRANVLTF. The CDR3 coding sequence is TGTGCCAGGGTGTCGGGAAGGGCCAACGTCCTGACTTTC.

The J gene is TRBJ2-1, the V gene TRBV7-9, with TRBD1 identical over 8 bases. Germline V gene sequence: CDR1 SEHNR, CDR2 FQNEAQ (reference sequence). Trimming took 5 bases from V and 5 from J; bases not matched to a gene: 8. This CDR3 contains 15 residues. The CDR3 loop reads CASSPGGGTDNEQFF. The CDR3 nucleotides read TGTGCCAGCAGCCCAGGGGGCGGGACGGACAATGAGCAGTTCTTC.

The table lists this clonotype with many counts. The J gene is TRBJ1-1, the V gene TRBV10-3; 12 nucleotides match TRBD1. V shed 11 bases and J 0 bases; nucleotides not matched to a gene: 7. CDR1 is ENHRY, CDR2 SYGVKD, per germline. This CDR3 has 15 amino acids. The CDR3 coding sequence is TGTGCCGTTCGGGACAGGGGGCCCATGAACACTGAAGCTTTCTTT. Its translation: CAVRDRGPMNTEAFF.

Many counts were recorded for this clonotype. J is TRBJ2-5 and V is TRBV5-1; TRBD1 is a possible D gene (5 bases). The CDR3 covers 15 residues. Germline-derived CDR1 and CDR2 are SGHRS and YFSETQ. The ends were cut back, 0 bases at V and 2 bases at J, with 11 bases in the middle. The CDR3 nucleotides are TGCGCCAGCAGCTTGGCCTTCTCAGGGCAAGAGACCCAGTACTTC. The encoded protein is CASSLAFSGQETQYF.

The gene calls are TRBV7-9 and TRBJ2-7; D perhaps matches TRBD1 (6 bases). The germline CDR1 and CDR2 sequences are SEHNR and FQNEAQ (reference sequence). Trimming removed 4 bases from V and 1 base from J, with 14 bases in between. The CDR3 spans 15 residues. CDR3 DNA: TGTGCCAGCAGCTCCACAGGGAAGGGGTCCTACGAGCAGTACTTC. Protein: CASSSTGKGSYEQYF. Together with reference TRBV7-9 and TRBJ2-7, the CDR3 gives the full variable domain: DTGVSQNPRHKITKRGQNVTFRCDPISEHNRLYWYRQTLGQGPEFLTYFQNEAQLEKSRLLSDRFSAERPKGSFSTLEIQRTEQGDSAMYLCASSSTGKGSYEQYFGPGTRLTVT.

This clonotype was seen more than once but under ten times. The V and J genes are TRBV15 and TRBJ2-7; the match to TRBD2 covers 7 bases. This CDR3 has 13 residues. Germline V gives CDR1 LNHNV, CDR2 YYDKDF (reference sequence). The J segment lost 0 bases and the V segment lost 8 bases, leaving 4 bases of the junction unmatched. CDR3 loop: CATSGDYSYEQYF. Written as DNA, the CDR3 is TGTGCCACCTCCGGGGACTACTCCTACGAGCAGTACTTC.

Only a few counts were recorded for this clonotype. The genes are TRBV29-1 and TRBJ1-2, with no clear D. Trimming took 4 bases from V and 2 from J, leaving 11 bases between them. The CDR3 consists of 13 residues. Per germline, CDR1 SQVTM and CDR2 ANQGSEA. CDR3 bases: TGCAGCGTTGTTAAAAACTCGAACTATGGCTACACCTTC. Encoded protein: CSVVKNSNYGYTF.

The V and J genes are TRBV27 and TRBJ2-2; D is ambiguous. This CDR3 has 17 amino acids. V was cut by 3 bases and J by 5 bases, with 19 bases left in between. Germline V gene lookup returns CDR1 MNHEY and CDR2 SMNVEV (reference sequence). CDR3 DNA: TGTGCCAGCAGTTTTGGAAGACACTTAATCTCGACCGGGGAGCTGTTTTTT. Its translation is CASSFGRHLISTGELFF.

This clonotype was observed a few times. The J gene is TRBJ2-7, the V gene TRBV11-2, with D hard to call. The germline gives CDR1 SGHAT, CDR2 FQNNGV. This CDR3 is built from 13 residues. Trimming removed 3 bases at V and 3 bases at J, with 9 bases between. The CDR3: CASSLWVRYEQYF. The CDR3 DNA follows: TGTGCCAGCAGCTTGTGGGTTCGCTACGAGCAGTACTTC.

This clonotype is a singleton in its sample. The V gene is TRBV7-9, the J gene TRBJ2-3; no firm D call. The CDR3 loop spans 16 amino acids. Deletions cut 5 bases from V and 4 bases from J, with 19 bases between. Germline CDR1 SEHNR, CDR2 FQNEAQ (reference sequence). The CDR3 DNA is TGTGCCAGCAGCCTCCCGACCCTTCTGGGTTCAGATACGCAGTATTTT. It codes for CASSLPTLLGSDTQYF.

V is TRBV5-1 and J is TRBJ2-5; maybe TRBD2 (5 bases). In germline, CDR1 is SGHRS, CDR2 YFSETQ. This CDR3 comprises 13 residues. With 2 bases removed from V and 9 bases from J, the gap between germline ends came to 14 bases. The CDR3 DNA follows: TGCGCCAGCAGCTTCGACCGGGGATGGGCCCAGTACTTC. Encoded protein: CASSFDRGWAQYF.

In its sample, this clonotype was seen a few times. The chain employs TRBV3-1 and TRBJ2-1, with 9 bases aligning to TRBD1. Germline-derived CDR1 and CDR2 are LGHDT and YNNKEL (reference sequence). This CDR3 spans 17 amino acids. V gave up 4 bases and J gave up 5 bases; unmatched junction bases: 12. In nucleotides, the CDR3 is TGTGCCAGCAGCCCCTCGGGACAGGGTCGAATCAACAATGAGCAGTTCTTC. This codes for CASSPSGQGRINNEQFF.

This clonotype was found a few times. The chain has TRBV2 and TRBJ1-4; 10 nucleotides line up with TRBD1. CDR1 is SNHLY and CDR2 is FYNNEI in the germline V gene. V was pared by 9 bases and J by 2 bases, with 6 bases of the junction left unmatched. CDR3 length equals 15 residues. The CDR3 is CASSTGGGTNEKLFF. The CDR3 nucleotides are TGTGCCAGTTCGACAGGGGGCGGCACTAATGAAAAACTGTTTTTT.

The V gene is TRBV6-1, the J gene TRBJ1-4; 9 nucleotides match TRBD1. The germline CDR1 and CDR2 sequences are MNHNS and SASEGT. This CDR3 spans 15 amino acids. Trimming at V came to 2 bases and at J to 8 bases, leaving 6 bases not matched to a gene. The CDR3 region is CASSEWTGVGEKLFF. CDR3 bases: TGTGCCAGCAGTGAATGGACAGGGGTGGGGGAAAAACTGTTTTTT.

This chain joins TRBV20-1 and TRBJ2-7; 12 nucleotides agree with TRBD2. From germline, CDR1 is DFQATT and CDR2 SNEGSKA (reference sequence). This CDR3 spans 14 amino acids. The junction had 3 bases not matched to a gene; V was cut back by 2 bases and J by 4 bases. The CDR3, as DNA: TGCAGTGCTAGACTAGCGGGAGGGCCTTACGAGCAGTACTTC. As protein: CSARLAGGPYEQYF.

The chain recombines TRBV6-1 with TRBJ2-5, with 8 bases that match TRBD2. V lost 2 bases, J lost 3 bases, and 5 bases stayed unmatched. Germline CDR1 MNHNS, CDR2 SASEGT. This CDR3 comprises 15 residues. The CDR3 is CASSEPRLAKETQYF. In nucleotides, the CDR3 is TGTGCCAGCAGTGAACCAAGACTAGCGAAAGAGACCCAGTACTTC.

This clonotype has more than one count but fewer than ten. The V and J genes are TRBV12-3 or TRBV12-4 and TRBJ2-7; 12 bases map to TRBD2. After removal of 6 bases from V and 2 bases from J, the junction contained 11 bases not matched to a gene. This CDR3 is built from 17 residues. The CDR3 region is CASSPGGWTSGTYEQYF. The CDR3 DNA sequence: TGTGCCAGCAGCCCAGGAGGGTGGACTAGCGGGACCTACGAGCAGTACTTC.

The V gene is TRBV2, the J gene TRBJ2-7; no definite D call. Deletions cut 7 bases from V and 2 bases from J, with 9 bases between. Germline lookup yields CDR1 SNHLY and CDR2 FYNNEI. This CDR3 is built from 12 residues. The CDR3 bases are TGTGCCAGCAAGGAACTACCCTACGAGCAGTACTTC. Translation gives CASKELPYEQYF. Supplemented by reference TRBV2 and TRBJ2-7, the full variable domain reads EPEVTQTPSHQVTQMGQEVILRCVPISNHLYFYWYRQILGQKVEFLVSFYNNEISEKSEIFDDQFSVERPDGSNFTLKIRSTKLEDSAMYFCASKELPYEQYFGPGTRLTVT.

The V and J genes are TRBV3-1 and TRBJ2-1, with a possible D match to TRBD2 (5 bases). Germline CDR1 is LGHDT and CDR2 is YNNKEL (reference sequence). V shed 4 bases and J shed 14 bases, with 18 bases lying between them. CDR3 length: 13 residues. The CDR3 sequence is CASSLDLSGMKFF. DNA for the CDR3: TGTGCCAGCAGCCTCGACCTCTCCGGGATGAAGTTCTTC.